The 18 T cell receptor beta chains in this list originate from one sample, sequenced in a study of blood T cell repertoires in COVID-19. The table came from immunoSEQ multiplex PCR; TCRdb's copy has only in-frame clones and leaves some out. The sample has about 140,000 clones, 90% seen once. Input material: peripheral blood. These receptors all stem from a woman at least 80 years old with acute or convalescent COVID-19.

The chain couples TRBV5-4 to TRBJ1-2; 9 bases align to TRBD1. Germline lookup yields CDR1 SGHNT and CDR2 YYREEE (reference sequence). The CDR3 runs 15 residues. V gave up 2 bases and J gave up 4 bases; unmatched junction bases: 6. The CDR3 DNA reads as TGTGCCAGCAGCTTTCCGGGACAGGGATCCTATGGCTACACCTTC. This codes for CASSFPGQGSYGYTF.

This CDR3 reads CASSQGRGLNQPQHF. The CDR3 DNA is TGTGCCAGCAGCCAAGGCAGGGGGCTAAATCAGCCCCAGCATTTT. The chain links TRBV7-9 to TRBJ1-5; 8 bases agree with TRBD1. After removal of 5 bases from V and 4 bases from J, the junction contained 7 bases not matched to a gene. Germline V gene data show CDR1 as SEHNR and CDR2 as FQNEAQ (reference sequence). The CDR3 covers 15 residues.

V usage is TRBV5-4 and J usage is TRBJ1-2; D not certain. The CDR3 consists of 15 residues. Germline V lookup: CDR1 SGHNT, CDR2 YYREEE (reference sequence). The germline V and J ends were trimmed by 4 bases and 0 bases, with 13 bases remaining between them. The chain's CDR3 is CASSQPGKTNYGYTF. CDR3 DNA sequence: TGTGCCAGCAGCCAACCGGGAAAGACTAACTATGGCTACACCTTC. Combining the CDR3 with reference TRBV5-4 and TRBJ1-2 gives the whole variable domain ETGVTQSPTHLIKTRGQQVTLRCSSQSGHNTVSWYQQALGQGPQFIFQYYREEENGRGNFPPRFSGLQFPNYSSELNVNALELDDSALYLCASSQPGKTNYGYTFGSGTRLTVV.

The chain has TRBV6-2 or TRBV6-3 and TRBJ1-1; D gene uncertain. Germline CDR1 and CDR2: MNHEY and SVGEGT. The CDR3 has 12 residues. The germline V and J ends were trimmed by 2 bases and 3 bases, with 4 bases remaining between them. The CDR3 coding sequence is TGTGCCAGCAGTTACCCTCACACTGAAGCTTTCTTT. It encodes CASSYPHTEAFF.

DNA of the CDR3: TGTGCCAGTAGTGCCGGACTGAATTTTTATAATGAGCAGTTCTTC. This gives the protein CASSAGLNFYNEQFF. The V gene is TRBV19, the J gene TRBJ2-1, with D maybe TRBD2 (5 bases). CDR3 length equals 15 residues. Germline values: CDR1 LNHDA, CDR2 SQIVND (reference sequence). Trimming cost V 5 bases and J 7 bases, with 18 bases left between them.

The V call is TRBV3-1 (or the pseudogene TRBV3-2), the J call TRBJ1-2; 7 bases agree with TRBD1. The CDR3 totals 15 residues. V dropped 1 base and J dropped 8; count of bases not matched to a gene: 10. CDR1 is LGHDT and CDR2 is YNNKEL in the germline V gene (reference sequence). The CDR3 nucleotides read TGTGCCAGCAGCCAAGGGGGACCGGACAGGTTCGGCTACACCTTC. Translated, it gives CASSQGGPDRFGYTF.

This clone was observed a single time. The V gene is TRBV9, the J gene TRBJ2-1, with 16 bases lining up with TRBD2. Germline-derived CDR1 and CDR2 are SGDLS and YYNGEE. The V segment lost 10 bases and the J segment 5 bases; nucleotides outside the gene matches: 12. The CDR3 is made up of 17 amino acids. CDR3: CACCVGTSGGADNEQFF. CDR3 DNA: TGTGCCTGCTGCGTCGGGACTAGCGGGGGGGCCGACAATGAGCAGTTCTTC.

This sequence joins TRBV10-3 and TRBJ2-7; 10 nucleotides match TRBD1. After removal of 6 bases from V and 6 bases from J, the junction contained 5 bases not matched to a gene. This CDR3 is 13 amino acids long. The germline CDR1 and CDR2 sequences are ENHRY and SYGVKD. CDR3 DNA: TGTGCCATCAGGACGGGACAGGGGACCGAGCAGTACTTC. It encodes CAIRTGQGTEQYF.

The CDR3 sequence is CASSGRANLNEKLFF. The CDR3 DNA reads TGTGCCAGCAGTGGGCGGGCCAACCTTAATGAAAAACTGTTTTTT. This chain uses TRBV2 with TRBJ1-4; no clear D gene. Per the germline V gene, CDR1 is SNHLY and CDR2 is FYNNEI. V was shortened by 4 bases and J by 4 bases, with 13 bases between the two germline ends. The CDR3 consists of 15 residues.

CDR3 sequence reads: CASSNVAGGAGIYNEQFF. Written as DNA, the CDR3 is TGTGCCAGTAGTAACGTAGCGGGGGGTGCCGGAATATACAATGAGCAGTTCTTC. The V gene is TRBV19, the J gene TRBJ2-1, with TRBD2 identical over 10 bases. This CDR3 has 18 residues. The ends lost 4 bases at V and 4 bases at J; junction bases unmatched: 13. Per the germline V gene, CDR1 is LNHDA and CDR2 is SQIVND (reference sequence).

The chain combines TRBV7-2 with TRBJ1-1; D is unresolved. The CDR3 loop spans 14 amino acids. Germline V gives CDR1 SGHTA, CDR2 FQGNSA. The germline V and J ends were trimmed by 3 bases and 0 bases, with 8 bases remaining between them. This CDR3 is CASSFRIMNTEAFF. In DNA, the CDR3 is TGTGCCAGCAGCTTCAGGATCATGAACACTGAAGCTTTCTTT.

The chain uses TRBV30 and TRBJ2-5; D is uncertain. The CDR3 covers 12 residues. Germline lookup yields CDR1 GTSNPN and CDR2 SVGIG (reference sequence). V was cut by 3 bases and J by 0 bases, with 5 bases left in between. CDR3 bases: TGTGCCTGGAGACAGTACCAAGAGACCCAGTACTTC. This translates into CAWRQYQETQYF.

The CDR3 bases are TGTGCCACCAGCAGAGTAGGGAGGGGGAGCACTGAAGCTTTCTTT. Protein sequence: CATSRVGRGSTEAFF. V gene TRBV15 combines with J gene TRBJ1-1; D may be TRBD1 (6 bases). With 1 base removed from V and 4 bases from J, the gap between germline ends came to 13 bases. The germline CDR1 and CDR2 sequences are LNHNV and YYDKDF (reference sequence). The CDR3 sequence is 15 residues long.

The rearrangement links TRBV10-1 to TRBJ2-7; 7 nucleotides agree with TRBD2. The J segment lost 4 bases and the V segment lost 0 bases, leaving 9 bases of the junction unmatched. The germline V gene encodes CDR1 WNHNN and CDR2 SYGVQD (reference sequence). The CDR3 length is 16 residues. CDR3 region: CASSESGGTAPYEQYF. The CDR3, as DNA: TGCGCCAGCAGTGAGTCCGGGGGGACCGCGCCTTACGAGCAGTACTTC.

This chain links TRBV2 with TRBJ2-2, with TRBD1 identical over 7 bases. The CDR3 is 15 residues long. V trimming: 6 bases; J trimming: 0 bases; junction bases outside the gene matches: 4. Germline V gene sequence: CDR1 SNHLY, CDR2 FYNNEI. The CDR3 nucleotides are TGTGCCAGCAGAGCGACAGGGACGAACACCGGGGAGCTGTTTTTT. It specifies CASRATGTNTGELFF.

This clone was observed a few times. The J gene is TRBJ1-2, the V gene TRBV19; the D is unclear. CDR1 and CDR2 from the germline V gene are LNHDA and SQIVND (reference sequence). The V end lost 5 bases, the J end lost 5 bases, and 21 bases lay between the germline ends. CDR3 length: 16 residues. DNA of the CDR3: TGTGCCAGTAGTCCAAGAGGCGACGGTAAGGTATATGGCTACACCTTC. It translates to CASSPRGDGKVYGYTF.

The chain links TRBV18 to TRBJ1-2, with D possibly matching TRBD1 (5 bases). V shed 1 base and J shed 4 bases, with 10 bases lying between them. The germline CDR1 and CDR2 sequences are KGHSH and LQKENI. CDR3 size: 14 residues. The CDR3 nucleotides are TGTGCCAGCTCACCACAGGACATGGGCTATGGCTACACCTTC. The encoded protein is CASSPQDMGYGYTF.

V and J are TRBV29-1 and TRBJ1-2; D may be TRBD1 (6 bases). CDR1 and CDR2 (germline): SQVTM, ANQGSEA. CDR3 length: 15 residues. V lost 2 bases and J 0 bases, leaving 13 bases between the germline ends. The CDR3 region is CSVESKTGANYGYTF. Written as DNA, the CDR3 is TGCAGCGTTGAATCGAAGACAGGAGCTAACTATGGCTACACCTTC.